Listed here is a single T cell receptor beta chain. This clone came up many times. This clone's antigen is unknown. Base qualities are missing; no much larger clone stands one base away. TCRbeta CDR3 regions were amplified from genomic DNA using the immunoSEQ Assay, a bias-controlled multiplex PCR. Concerning the study's data processing: Nucleated cell counts per sample were estimated from amplification of reference gene primers within the assay. To quantify the absolute abundance of each unique TCRbeta CDR3 rearrangement, sequence reads were collapsed and filtered. For each sample, productive Simpson clonality was calculated as the square root of Simpson's diversity index over productive rearrangements. TCRdb carries this immuneACCESS record with in-frame sequences only. Its versions omit some clonotypes, under half of them owing to an unresolved V gene in the studies checked, with the rest unexplained. V and J calls and clone size are copied from that table; D and trimming were computed from the DNA. The table for this sample lists 250,000 to 300,000 clones; 80% to 90% of them were counted only once. 4% to 5% of the sample comes from the top ten.

This specimen comes from a study of blood T cell repertoires in COVID-19 (dated by TCRdb to between 2020 and 2021). Study-level background: Collaborator samples came from the United States, Italy and Spain and covered acute and convalescent phases of COVID-19. Where available, HLA class I and class II types were taken from metadata supplied by the sample provider and were not determined by assay-based typing. The dataset comprised deeply sampled blood TCRbeta repertoires from subjects exposed to, actively infected with, or recovered from COVID-19. The prospective study material was composed of cDNA or gDNA derived from T cells, B-cell-depleted T cells, or PBMCs. The repertoires were released in a freely available public database meant as a resource for research on the immune response to SARS-CoV-2. Samples were obtained from the ongoing ImmuneRACE study (first 160 participants) and from 950 to 1,500 subjects provided by 6 global collaborators. A de-identified subject ID, COVID-19 status, age in years and sex were almost always included in the sample metadata. The research as a whole found: Clinical and demographic metadata were provided uncurated, with the amount varying by source and participant.

Another Seattle source contributed samples from volunteer blood donors who had recovered from COVID-19. Whole blood was collected in K2EDTA tubes by collaborating institutions according to the institutions' own protocols. For TCRbeta analysis, collaborator samples were shipped as frozen whole blood, as isolated PBMCs, or as DNA extracted from either sample type. Taken from the germline V gene, the CDR1 and CDR2 loops are MNHEY and SVGEGT. Trimming leaves V shorter by 7 bases and J shorter by 2 bases, with the junction holding 9 bases beyond the gene matches. The CDR3 runs 15 amino acids, cysteine and phenylalanine included. Only the CDR3 region is kept as DNA, spanning 45 bases read in frame from base 1.

The chain is made from TRBV6-2 or TRBV6-3 and TRBJ2-3, and 7 bases in between align with TRBD2. Sequenced material: peripheral blood. The receptor was derived from a woman in her 40s who had recovered from COVID-19. CDR3 protein: CASTPRDYYTDTQYF. The nucleotide sequence reads as follows: TGTGCCAGCACCCCCCGGGACTATTACACAGATACGCAGTATTTT.